Below, 3 T cell receptor beta chains from the same sample are listed, as sequenced in a study of beta chain features in type 1 diabetes. Reverse transcribing all isolated RNA meant expressed TCRB transcripts were sequenced. The data were produced by immunoSEQ multiplex PCR, yet TCRdb's version contains in-frame clones alone and is incomplete. This table holds 350,000 or so clones, about 20% found once. Sequencing used naive CD4+ T cells from blood. These receptors all stem from a woman younger than 35 in good health.

This clone has just a few counts. The chain couples TRBV7-8 to TRBJ1-3; D not resolved. CDR3 size: 14 residues. V lost 5 bases to trimming and J lost 0 bases, with 8 bases between them. The germline V gene has CDR1 SGHVS and CDR2 FQNEAQ. CDR3 in amino acids: CASSPDTSGNTIYF. The CDR3 region has the DNA TGTGCCAGCAGCCCCGACACCTCTGGAAACACCATATATTTT.

As to this clone: This sample includes further DNA sequences coding for the same CDR3. This chain uses TRBV5-1 with TRBJ1-2, with D unresolved. This CDR3 contains 13 residues. Trimming took off 2 bases at V and 2 bases at J, with 7 bases between the two ends. Germline values: CDR1 SGHRS, CDR2 YFSETQ. The CDR3 sequence is CASSFAENYGYTF. The CDR3 DNA sequence: TGCGCCAGCAGCTTCGCAGAAAACTATGGCTACACCTTC.

The rearrangement links TRBV4-2 to TRBJ2-3; 10 bases align to TRBD2. Germline V lookup: CDR1 LGHNA, CDR2 YNFKEQ. V was pared by 4 bases and J by 1 base, with 5 bases of the junction left unmatched. The CDR3 contains 16 residues. Written as DNA, the CDR3 is TGTGCCAGCAGCCCGGGACTAGCGTTAGGCACAGATACGCAGTATTTT. Amino acids: CASSPGLALGTDTQYF.